This TCR beta chain derives from a study of T cell changes during pregnancy in multiple sclerosis. Generated by immunoSEQ multiplex PCR, the TCRdb table keeps only in-frame clones and is missing some. The sample consists of about 88,000 clones, roughly 90% of them appearing once. At least ten counts were recorded for this clone. The V end lost 8 bases, the J end lost 1 base, and 4 bases lay between the germline ends. Germline loops: CDR1 SGDLS, CDR2 YYNGEE. The CDR3 covers 11 residues. The chain uses TRBV9 and TRBJ1-3; D unresolved. Sequencing used peripheral blood, obtained in the first trimester of pregnancy. The TCR was taken from a female donor with multiple sclerosis, enrolled in a pregnancy study. The CDR3 DNA sequence: TGTGCCAGTCAGTCTGGAAACACCATATATTTT. It yields the protein CASQSGNTIYF.